These 15 T cell receptor beta chains came from one sample sequenced in a study. The protocol was immunoSEQ multiplex PCR, while the TCRdb copy is restricted to in-frame clones and leaves out a portion. The sample carries 45,000 to 55,000 clones, about 92% recorded once. The sequenced sample consisted of PBMCs. All receptors derive from a man aged 35-49 years with rheumatoid arthritis.

The gene calls are TRBV15 and TRBJ1-3; no clear D gene. Germline CDR1 is LNHNV and CDR2 is YYDKDF (reference sequence). V lost 0 bases and J 0 bases, leaving 9 bases between the germline ends. The CDR3 is made up of 16 amino acids. DNA of the CDR3: TGTGCCACCAGCAGAGATACACAGCTCTCTGGAAACACCATATATTTT. Its protein product is CATSRDTQLSGNTIYF.

J is TRBJ1-1 and V is TRBV6-5; D may be TRBD1 (5 bases). The CDR3 consists of 15 residues. Germline loops: CDR1 MNHEY, CDR2 SVGAGI. V was trimmed by 8 bases and J by 1 base, leaving 17 bases between them. This CDR3 reads CASGTVFGSNTEAFF. In DNA form, the CDR3 reads TGTGCCAGCGGGACCGTTTTTGGGTCGAACACTGAAGCTTTCTTT.

This chain uses TRBV19 with TRBJ2-7, with D maybe TRBD2 (6 bases). V was cut by 9 bases and J by 0 bases, with 18 bases left in between. Germline assignment: CDR1 LNHDA and CDR2 SQIVND (reference sequence). The CDR3 spans 15 residues. Here the CDR3 reads CASSRAGRGSYEQYF. Written as DNA, the CDR3 is TGTGCCAGCTCTAGGGCGGGGAGAGGCTCCTACGAGCAGTACTTC.

This chain uses TRBV5-8 with TRBJ1-5; no clear D. The CDR3 is made up of 15 amino acids. Trimming stripped 2 bases from V and 0 bases from J, with 9 bases between. Germline V CDR1 and CDR2: SGHTS, YDEGEE. CDR3 sequence reads: CASSFYGYSNQPQHF. CDR3 bases: TGTGCCAGCAGCTTTTACGGATATAGCAATCAGCCCCAGCATTTT.

The chain carries TRBV4-1 and TRBJ1-2; D gene ambiguous. The ends were cut back, 0 bases at V and 0 bases at J, with 5 bases in the middle. The CDR3 runs to 14 residues. CDR1 MGHRA and CDR2 YSYEKL come from the germline V gene. The chain's CDR3 is CASSQDRANYGYTF. DNA of the CDR3: TGCGCCAGCAGCCAAGATAGGGCTAACTATGGCTACACCTTC.

The V call is TRBV4-2, the J call TRBJ1-2; tentative D call: TRBD1 (5 bases). The CDR3 is made up of 14 amino acids. The germline V gene encodes CDR1 LGHNA and CDR2 YNFKEQ. V shed 0 bases and J shed 0 bases, with 5 bases lying between them. CDR3 DNA sequence: TGTGCCAGCAGCCAAGAGACAGCTAACTATGGCTACACCTTC. As protein: CASSQETANYGYTF.

The chain combines TRBV14 with TRBJ1-1; D not resolved. V lost 3 bases, J lost 0 bases, and 14 bases lay in between. The CDR3 sequence is 16 residues long. Germline-derived CDR1 and CDR2 are SGHDN and FVKESK. CDR3 protein: CASSHYKTIMNTEAFF. The CDR3 DNA reads as TGTGCCAGCAGCCATTACAAAACAATCATGAACACTGAAGCTTTCTTT. Drawing the rest from reference TRBV14 and TRBJ1-1, the complete variable domain is EAGVTQFPSHSVIEKGQTVTLRCDPISGHDNLYWYRRVMGKEIKFLLHFVKESKQDESGMPNNRFLAERTGGTYSTLKVQPAELEDSGVYFCASSHYKTIMNTEAFFGQGTRLTVV.

This chain uses TRBV9 with TRBJ1-2; 11 positions match TRBD1. V shed 6 bases and J 8 bases; nucleotides not matched to a gene: 18. CDR1 and CDR2 (germline): SGDLS, YYNGEE. The length of the CDR3 is 17 residues. In DNA form, the CDR3 reads TGTGCCAGCACCCAGAGCGGGACAGGGGGGACCCTAAGGGGCTACACCTTC. Its translation is CASTQSGTGGTLRGYTF.

The chain joins TRBV4-1 to TRBJ2-5; TRBD1 might be the D (5 bases). V shed 4 bases and J shed 2 bases, with 11 bases lying between them. In germline, CDR1 is MGHRA, CDR2 YSYEKL. The CDR3 has 14 amino acids. The CDR3 reads CASSPRRGQETQYF. CDR3 in DNA: TGCGCCAGCAGCCCCCGTAGGGGACAAGAGACCCAGTACTTC.

The rearrangement joins TRBV5-5 to TRBJ1-1; D is unresolved. This CDR3 has 12 amino acids. The germline CDR1 and CDR2 sequences are SGHKS and YYEKEE (reference sequence). Trimming stripped 2 bases from V and 1 base from J, with 3 bases between. Here the CDR3 reads CASSFANTEAFF. Here the CDR3 DNA reads TGTGCCAGCAGCTTTGCGAACACTGAAGCTTTCTTT.

This chain links TRBV10-3 with TRBJ2-7; TRBD1 aligns across 7 bases. The CDR3 consists of 13 residues. The trim removed 3 bases at V and 4 bases at J, leaving 3 bases unmatched. Germline-derived CDR1 and CDR2 are ENHRY and SYGVKD. The DNA for the CDR3 is TGTGCCATCAGTGATGGGACAGCATACGAGCAGTACTTC. Residues: CAISDGTAYEQYF.

Comment on this clone: In the same sample, other DNA sequences code for this CDR3. V usage is TRBV15 and J usage is TRBJ2-1; TRBD1 aligns across 7 bases. From germline, CDR1 is LNHNV and CDR2 YYDKDF (reference sequence). The CDR3 is 15 residues long. Unmatched junction bases numbered 2, after V lost 1 base and J lost 2 bases. The CDR3 DNA reads TGTGCCACCAGCAGAGGAGGGGGCGCCTACAATGAGCAGTTCTTC. Its protein is CATSRGGGAYNEQFF.

The genes are TRBV19 and TRBJ2-7; tentatively, D is TRBD1 (5 bases). The CDR3 is 14 amino acids. V lost 5 bases to trimming and J lost 0 bases, with 11 bases between them. CDR1 LNHDA and CDR2 SQIVND come from the germline V gene (reference sequence). CDR3 bases: TGTGCCAGTAGTCGACAGAGAAGCTCCTACGAGCAGTACTTC. Protein product: CASSRQRSSYEQYF. The full variable domain, with the rest looked up from reference TRBV19 and TRBJ2-7, is DGGITQSPKYLFRKEGQNVTLSCEQNLNHDAMYWYRQDPGQGLRLIYYSQIVNDFQKGDIAEGYSVSREKKESFPLTVTSAQKNPTAFYLCASSRQRSSYEQYFGPGTRLTVT.

The J gene is TRBJ2-1, the V gene TRBV29-1; TRBD2 matches at 14 bases. This CDR3 is built from 16 residues. Trimming cost V 7 bases and J 2 bases; bases outside gene matches: 7. The germline gives CDR1 SQVTM, CDR2 ANQGSEA. The DNA for the CDR3 is TGCAGCGGGGTTAGACTAGCGGGAGGGCCCTACAATGAGCAGTTCTTC. Its translation: CSGVRLAGGPYNEQFF.

The genes are TRBV15 and TRBJ2-5; D might be TRBD1 (5 bases). CDR1 is LNHNV, CDR2 YYDKDF, per germline (reference sequence). The CDR3 totals 17 residues. With 0 bases removed from V and 4 bases from J, the gap between germline ends came to 18 bases. As DNA, the CDR3 is TGTGCCACCAGCAGAGATGGGCAGGGTCGTCAGGGAGAGACCCAGTACTTC. Its translation: CATSRDGQGRQGETQYF.